These 17 T cell receptor beta chains share one sample of origin, sequenced in a study of type 1 regulatory T cells. MiXCR, applied by TCRdb to the reads, yields one record per CDR3 protein. This table holds approximately 97,000 distinct CDR3 sequences, 31% found once. Sequenced: CD4+ T cells, either the whole sample or a sorted fraction (not recorded which). These receptors were taken from a human donor in good health.

This chain uses TRBV5-1 with TRBJ2-1; tentatively, D is TRBD1 (5 bases). The CDR3 extends over 15 amino acids. The V gene's germline CDR1 is SGHRS and CDR2 YFSETQ. V dropped 0 bases and J dropped 1 base, with 8 bases sitting between them. In nucleotides, the CDR3 is TGCGCCAGCAGCTTGGACAGGCTATCCTACAATGAGCAGTTCTTC. This translates into CASSLDRLSYNEQFF.

V gene TRBV4-1 combines with J gene TRBJ1-4; possible D gene TRBD1, 6 bases. Germline loops: CDR1 MGHRA, CDR2 YSYEKL. The CDR3 runs 15 residues. V lost 0 bases and J 4 bases, leaving 9 bases between the germline ends. The CDR3 is CASSQEDRVNEKLFF. DNA of the CDR3: TGCGCCAGCAGCCAAGAGGACAGAGTTAATGAAAAACTGTTTTTT.

The sample holds a few counts of this clonotype. The junction differs from germline at one of its ends, possibly a read error. The chain is built from TRBV19 and TRBJ2-1; D uncertain. Germline V gene lookup returns CDR1 LNHDA and CDR2 SQIVND (reference sequence). This CDR3 has 13 residues. CDR3 sequence: CASSEAVDDEQIF. The CDR3 region has the DNA TGTGCCAGTAGTGAGGCGGTAGATGATGAGCAGATCTTC.

This clonotype was found a few times. This chain links TRBV15 with TRBJ2-1, with 12 bases lining up with TRBD2. CDR3 length: 16 amino acids. Germline values: CDR1 LNHNV, CDR2 YYDKDF (reference sequence). V was clipped by 5 bases and J by 4 bases; unmatched bases: 6. The CDR3: CATSGQTSGSYNEQFF. CDR3 in DNA: TGTGCCACCAGCGGACAGACTAGCGGGAGTTACAATGAGCAGTTCTTC.

The J gene is TRBJ2-1, the V gene TRBV20-1, with a possible D match to TRBD1 (6 bases). Germline V CDR1 and CDR2: DFQATT, SNEGSKA (reference sequence). The CDR3 consists of 12 residues. CDR3 sequence reads: CSPSRDTNEQFF. DNA for the CDR3: TGCAGCCCTAGTCGGGACACCAATGAGCAGTTCTTC.

The rearrangement links TRBV23-1 to TRBJ2-5; no reliable D call. TRBV23-1 is given ORF status, its function remaining uncertain. The V end was cut by 3 bases, the J end by 2 bases, with 13 bases between. The CDR3 spans 15 residues. The CDR3 region is CASSHIRRSQETQYF. In nucleotides, the CDR3 is TGCGCCAGCAGTCACATCAGGCGGAGTCAAGAGACCCAGTACTTC.

The chain combines TRBV15 with TRBJ2-1; TRBD2 matches at 13 bases. CDR1 and CDR2 from the germline V gene are LNHNV and YYDKDF (reference sequence). Trimming took 4 bases from V and 6 from J; bases not matched to a gene: 3. This CDR3 spans 15 amino acids. CDR3 in DNA: TGTGCCACCAGCATCGGGACTAGCGGGATCAATGAGCAGTTCTTC. As protein: CATSIGTSGINEQFF.

The rearrangement uses TRBV18 and TRBJ2-5; no firm D call. Germline V lookup: CDR1 KGHSH, CDR2 LQKENI. Trimming removed 5 bases from V and 1 base from J, with 8 bases in between. This CDR3 region has 13 residues. CDR3 loop: CASSDGLQETQYF. CDR3 DNA: TGTGCCAGCTCAGACGGCCTCCAAGAGACCCAGTACTTC.

This clonotype was detected a few times. The rearrangement uses TRBV11-3 and TRBJ2-5; 9 nucleotides agree with TRBD1. The J segment lost 1 base and the V segment lost 3 bases, leaving 3 bases of the junction unmatched. Germline V lookup: CDR1 SGHNT, CDR2 YENEEA. The CDR3 totals 15 residues. The CDR3 region is CASSFNRGPQETQYF. CDR3 bases: TGTGCCAGCAGCTTTAACAGGGGGCCCCAAGAGACCCAGTACTTC.

This clonotype was counted between two and nine times. CDR3: CAISETGSGWNSPLHF. The CDR3 DNA sequence: TGTGCCATCAGTGAGACAGGGTCCGGATGGAATTCACCCCTCCACTTT. The chain recombines TRBV10-3 with TRBJ1-6; possible D gene TRBD1, 6 bases. From germline, CDR1 is ENHRY and CDR2 SYGVKD. This CDR3 spans 16 amino acids. V lost 2 bases to trimming and J lost 7 bases, with 15 bases between them.

This clonotype was counted between two and nine times. The chain has TRBV6-1 and TRBJ1-2; a weak D match, TRBD1 (6 bases). CDR1 and CDR2 from the germline V gene are MNHNS and SASEGT. The CDR3 loop spans 14 amino acids. V lost 10 bases and J lost 7, with 22 bases in between. The CDR3 loop reads CAILGPGQWSGYTF. The CDR3 coding sequence is TGTGCCATTTTGGGCCCCGGACAGTGGAGTGGCTACACCTTC.

This chain connects TRBV7-9 to TRBJ2-7, with no clear D. CDR1 and CDR2 from the germline V gene are SEHNR and FQNEAQ (reference sequence). This CDR3 is built from 15 residues. V was pared by 3 bases and J by 1 base, with 13 bases between. This chain's CDR3 is CASSFGSSLSYEQYF. CDR3 sequence (DNA): TGTGCCAGCAGCTTTGGCAGCAGTCTGTCCTACGAGCAGTACTTC.

Of note for this clonotype: One end of the junction does not line up with germline, which may come from a read error. The chain carries TRBV20-1 and TRBJ1-1, with D tentatively TRBD1 (5 bases). The length of the CDR3 is 14 residues. The germline CDR1 and CDR2 sequences are DFQATT and SNEGSKA (reference sequence). CDR3 in amino acids: CSTRGDNMNTEAFF. CDR3 coding DNA: TGCAGTACTAGAGGGGATAATATGAACACTGAAGCTTTCTTT.

The rearrangement joins TRBV19 to TRBJ2-2; possibly TRBD2 for D (5 bases). The CDR3 sequence is 16 residues long. V was shortened by 6 bases and J by 1 base, with 15 bases between the two germline ends. Germline V gene sequence: CDR1 LNHDA, CDR2 SQIVND (reference sequence). The CDR3 DNA is TGTGCCAGTAGACCCTATTTCGCGGGGAACACCGGGGAGCTGTTTTTT. This sequence encodes CASRPYFAGNTGELFF.

In its sample, this clonotype was seen a few times. The chain links TRBV12-3 or TRBV12-4 to TRBJ2-3, with D unclear. The V gene lost 4 bases and the J gene lost 4 bases, with 12 bases spanning the gap. There are 14 residues in the CDR3. The CDR3 spells CASSSTLRADTQYF. The DNA of the CDR3 is TGTGCCAGCAGTTCAACCCTCCGGGCAGATACGCAGTATTTT.

The chain links TRBV9 to TRBJ2-2; 8 nucleotides match TRBD2. From germline, CDR1 is SGDLS and CDR2 YYNGEE. The CDR3 is 17 residues long. The ends lost 0 bases at V and 4 bases at J; junction bases unmatched: 8. The CDR3 here is CASSVVPAGAGTGELFF. The CDR3 nucleotides read TGTGCCAGCAGCGTAGTCCCAGCGGGAGCGGGCACCGGGGAGCTGTTTTTT.

CDR3 amino acids: CASSRDRTNEKLFF. The CDR3 DNA reads as TGCGCCAGCTCCCGGGACAGGACTAATGAAAAACTGTTTTTT. This chain joins TRBV5-1 and TRBJ1-4; TRBD1 matches 8 bases. The CDR3 runs 14 residues. Germline V gene lookup returns CDR1 SGHRS and CDR2 YFSETQ. V was clipped by 7 bases and J by 2 bases; unmatched bases: 4.